This T cell receptor (beta chain) was sequenced during a study of cytotoxic CD8 clonotypes in ibrutinib-treated CLL. Study as a whole: Enrolment comprised over ten relapsed/refractory and more than 14 treatment-naive patients; roughly 17 were IGHV unmutated. Productive templates per sample averaged approximately 240,000; productive rearrangements, 80,000 to 95,000.

The table lists this clone with a count of one. The antigen is undetermined. The study, taken as a whole, reports: Starting clonality was above that of age-matched healthy donors and tracked circulating CD8+ T-cell counts. Public clonotypes occurred uncommonly; on treatment, they contracted or remained stable.

Between the trimmed V and J ends, which lost 7 bases and 8 bases, there was a span of 11 bases. There are 11 residues in the CDR3. CDR1 and CDR2 from the germline V gene are MDHEN and SYDVKM. Assay used: immunoSEQ multiplex PCR; TCRdb lists only in-frame clones, some missing. The repertoire holds about 85,000 clones, with roughly 77% as singletons. The source was PBMCs, collected after 12 months of ibrutinib treatment. This receptor was taken from a human donor with chronic lymphocytic leukemia. The V and J genes are TRBV28 and TRBJ1-2; a possible D gene is TRBD1 (5 bases). The DNA of the CDR3 is TGTGCCAGCACCCCGGGGCGGGGCTACACCTTC. It encodes CASTPGRGYTF.